This is a list of T cell receptor beta chains from one sample in a study of blood T cell repertoires in COVID-19. TCRdb's copy holds only in-frame clones and misses some; the assay was immunoSEQ multiplex PCR. The table has roughly 100,000 clones, roughly two thirds seen once. Sequenced input: peripheral blood. The origin of the receptors is a human donor with acute or convalescent COVID-19. The donor label of this sample is uncertain. Both conserved end residues are part of each CDR3. The order of the fields is J gene, D gene, clone size, V gene, CDR3 DNA, CDR3 protein. D genes are given only for firm matches. Rows may omit the clone size; those that give it use once, few, many or a size class.

j_gene: TRBJ1-2; d_gene: -; abundance: -; v_gene: TRBV24-1; CDR3nt: TGTGCCACCAGCAGCGGCGGAGGAGGGTATGGCTACACCTTC; CDR3aa: CATSSGGGGYGYTF
j_gene: TRBJ1-1; d_gene: TRBD1; abundance: -; v_gene: TRBV28; CDR3nt: TGTGCCAGCATCACCTACGGGACAGTGAACACTGAAGCTTTCTTT; CDR3aa: CASITYGTVNTEAFF
j_gene: TRBJ2-3; d_gene: -; abundance: -; v_gene: TRBV10-3; CDR3nt: TGTGCCATCAGTGTTGCGGGGGCGATCGATACGCAGTATTTT; CDR3aa: CAISVAGAIDTQYF
j_gene: TRBJ2-7; d_gene: TRBD2; abundance: -; v_gene: TRBV30; CDR3nt: TGTGCCTGGAGTGTACGAGCGGGGACGATCGAGCAGTACTTC; CDR3aa: CAWSVRAGTIEQYF
j_gene: TRBJ2-5; d_gene: -; abundance: -; v_gene: TRBV2; CDR3nt: TGTGCCAGCAGGGGGGACCGGGAGTGGGAGACCCAGTACTTC; CDR3aa: CASRGDREWETQYF
j_gene: TRBJ2-5; d_gene: -; abundance: -; v_gene: TRBV24-1; CDR3nt: TGTGCCACCAGTGATTTGAGACTCAGTTGGGTAGAGACCCAGTACTTC; CDR3aa: CATSDLRLSWVETQYF
j_gene: TRBJ1-2; d_gene: TRBD1; abundance: once; v_gene: TRBV4-2; CDR3nt: TGTGCCAGCAGCCGGACAGGGCTCGGCTACACCTTC; CDR3aa: CASSRTGLGYTF
j_gene: TRBJ1-1; d_gene: -; abundance: -; v_gene: TRBV2; CDR3nt: TGTGCCAGCAGTGAAGCGCGTAGTCAGGTGATCACTGAAGCTTTCTTT; CDR3aa: CASSEARSQVITEAFF
j_gene: TRBJ1-1; d_gene: -; abundance: -; v_gene: TRBV4-2; CDR3nt: TGTGCCAGCAGCCCAATCAGGGAGAACACTGAAGCTTTCTTT; CDR3aa: CASSPIRENTEAFF
j_gene: TRBJ2-3; d_gene: TRBD2; abundance: once; v_gene: TRBV27; CDR3nt: TGTGCCAGCACCCCGTTGTTAGCGGGGGAGTTTACGCAGTATTTT; CDR3aa: CASTPLLAGEFTQYF
j_gene: TRBJ1-1; d_gene: -; abundance: few; v_gene: TRBV3-1/TRBV3-2; CDR3nt: TGTGCCAGCAGCCAAGAAGGCAGGCGGGTTTTCTTT; CDR3aa: CASSQEGRRVFF
j_gene: TRBJ1-1; d_gene: -; abundance: -; v_gene: TRBV6-6; CDR3nt: TGTGCCAGCCGTTTTGAGGATGAAGCTTTCTTT; CDR3aa: CASRFEDEAFF
j_gene: TRBJ2-7; d_gene: -; abundance: once; v_gene: TRBV5-8; CDR3nt: TGTGCCAGCAGCTTTCGGCCGTTAGCTCAGCAGTACTTC; CDR3aa: CASSFRPLAQQYF
j_gene: TRBJ1-4; d_gene: -; abundance: -; v_gene: TRBV7-2; CDR3nt: TGTGCCAGCAGCCTCGGGACACAGAATGAAAAACTGTTTTTT; CDR3aa: CASSLGTQNEKLFF
j_gene: TRBJ1-5; d_gene: TRBD1; abundance: -; v_gene: TRBV28; CDR3nt: TGTGCCAGCACCGGTTACAGGGGGCGTAATCAGCCCCAGCATTTT; CDR3aa: CASTGYRGRNQPQHF
j_gene: TRBJ2-1; d_gene: TRBD2; abundance: -; v_gene: TRBV7-2; CDR3nt: TGTGCCAGCAGCTTAGGGGGTAGCGGGGGCGCCCCCAATGAGCAGTTCTTC; CDR3aa: CASSLGGSGGAPNEQFF
j_gene: TRBJ2-3; d_gene: TRBD1; abundance: -; v_gene: TRBV5-8; CDR3nt: TGTGCCAGCAGCTCGATGGGGACAGTAATTAGCACAGATACGCAGTATTTT; CDR3aa: CASSSMGTVISTDTQYF
j_gene: TRBJ1-1; d_gene: -; abundance: -; v_gene: TRBV7-9; CDR3nt: TGTGCCAGCTCAAGGGGGGGGTCCACTGAAGCTTTCTTT; CDR3aa: CASSRGGSTEAFF
j_gene: TRBJ2-6; d_gene: -; abundance: -; v_gene: TRBV6-1; CDR3nt: TGTGCCAGCAGTGAGGACAGTAGGGGCTCTGGGGCCAACGTCCTGACTTTC; CDR3aa: CASSEDSRGSGANVLTF